A single sample is the source of the 12 T cell receptor beta chains below, sequenced in a study of blood T cell repertoires in COVID-19. Sequencing was performed with immunoSEQ multiplex PCR; in TCRdb, only in-frame clones are kept and a portion is missing. Of 210,000 or so clones listed, about 90% are singletons. The sequenced material came from peripheral blood. All receptors come from a man between 18 and 35 years old with active or convalescent COVID-19.

The chain joins TRBV6-5 to TRBJ2-1; the match to TRBD2 covers 8 bases. The CDR3 is made up of 14 amino acids. V lost 1 base, J lost 10 bases, and 6 bases stayed unmatched. CDR1 and CDR2 from the germline V gene are MNHEY and SVGAGI. CDR3 DNA: TGTGCCAGCAGTTACTTTGGGACTAGGGACGAGCAGTTCTTC. This encodes CASSYFGTRDEQFF.

CDR3 amino acids: CASSNTFGTRAVEQYF. The CDR3, as DNA: TGTGCCAGTAGCAACACTTTTGGGACTAGGGCGGTCGAGCAGTACTTC. The V call is TRBV19, the J call TRBJ2-7; 8 bases agree with TRBD2. This CDR3 is built from 16 residues. With V trimmed by 6 bases and J by 6 bases, 16 bases remained unmatched. Germline CDR1 LNHDA, CDR2 SQIVND (reference sequence).

The chain joins TRBV30 to TRBJ1-1; D might be TRBD1 (6 bases). The CDR3 length is 20 residues. Trimming shortened V by 2 bases and J by 3 bases, and 31 bases separated the two germline ends. Germline CDR1 reads GTSNPN; CDR2 reads SVGIG (reference sequence). CDR3 loop: CAWSLMSMIGGTSGDTEAFF. CDR3 DNA sequence: TGTGCCTGGAGTTTGATGTCTATGATAGGGGGGACTAGTGGGGACACTGAAGCTTTCTTT.

This chain joins TRBV6-5 and TRBJ1-1, with TRBD1 matching 9 bases. The V gene's germline CDR1 is MNHEY and CDR2 SVGAGI. There are 16 residues in the CDR3. V trimming: 2 bases; J trimming: 4 bases; junction bases outside the gene matches: 8. The CDR3 DNA reads as TGTGCCAGCAGTTACGTGAGTGGACAGGGGTCCACTGAAGCTTTCTTT. It translates to CASSYVSGQGSTEAFF.

V is TRBV7-9 and J is TRBJ2-7; 7 bases agree with TRBD1. This CDR3 region has 15 residues. Germline V gene sequence: CDR1 SEHNR, CDR2 FQNEAQ (reference sequence). The trim removed 5 bases at V and 0 bases at J, leaving 7 bases unmatched. In DNA form, the CDR3 reads TGTGCCAGCAGCCCAAGGACAGGAGCCTCCTACGAGCAGTACTTC. Translated: CASSPRTGASYEQYF.

The chain employs TRBV5-8 and TRBJ2-7; TRBD1 might be the D (7 bases). Germline loops: CDR1 SGHTS, CDR2 YDEGEE. Trimming cost V 3 bases and J 3 bases, with 13 bases left between them. The CDR3 is 14 amino acids. CDR3 loop: CASSWARGVYEQYF. CDR3 bases: TGTGCCAGCAGCTGGGCCAGGGGGGTCTACGAGCAGTACTTC.

This chain connects TRBV7-2 to TRBJ2-7; a weak D match, TRBD2 (6 bases). V was cut by 5 bases and J by 3 bases, with 17 bases left in between. The germline V gene encodes CDR1 SGHTA and CDR2 FQGNSA. This CDR3 is 15 amino acids long. Here the CDR3 DNA reads TGTGCCAGCAGCCCCGGGACGGGGAGGATCTACGAGCAGTACTTC. It yields the protein CASSPGTGRIYEQYF.

The V and J genes are TRBV7-8 and TRBJ2-2, with 9 positions matching TRBD2. The CDR3 covers 19 residues. The V gene's germline CDR1 is SGHVS and CDR2 FQNEAQ. V lost 1 base, J lost 5 bases, and 14 bases stayed unmatched. The CDR3 here is CASSLVTASGIFGTGELFF. CDR3 DNA: TGTGCCAGCAGCTTAGTCACCGCTAGCGGGATTTTCGGAACCGGGGAGCTGTTTTTT.

The chain carries TRBV7-3 and TRBJ2-1; 8 bases are shared with TRBD2. This CDR3 is built from 15 residues. The germline V gene encodes CDR1 SGHTA and CDR2 FQGTGA. Losses at the gene ends were 2 bases for V and 4 bases for J; bases not matched to a gene: 4. CDR3 in DNA: TGTGCCAGCAGCTTAGTTACTAGCGGTTACAATGAGCAGTTCTTC. Amino acid sequence: CASSLVTSGYNEQFF. Full variable domain (rest looked up from reference TRBV7-3 and TRBJ2-1): GAGVSQTPSNKVTEKGKYVELRCDPISGHTALYWYRQSLGQGPEFLIYFQGTGAADDSGLPNDRFFAVRPEGSVSTLKIQRTERGDSAVYLCASSLVTSGYNEQFFGPGTRLTVL.

The rearrangement links TRBV28 to TRBJ1-5, with unresolved D. Germline CDR1 is MDHEN and CDR2 is SYDVKM. There are 12 residues in the CDR3. Trimming took 6 bases from V and 6 from J, leaving 9 bases between them. The CDR3 loop reads CASRGDLQPQHF. The CDR3 DNA follows: TGTGCCAGCAGGGGCGATCTTCAGCCCCAGCATTTT.

J is TRBJ2-7 and V is TRBV25-1; TRBD2 matches 13 bases. J gave up 0 bases and V 5 bases, and 10 bases lay outside the gene matches. CDR3 length: 18 amino acids. Germline V gene data show CDR1 as MGHDK and CDR2 as SYGVNS. CDR3 sequence reads: CASSPRTSGRFSSYEQYF. The CDR3, as DNA: TGTGCCAGCAGTCCCCGGACTAGCGGGAGATTCAGCTCCTACGAGCAGTACTTC.

This clone was seen more than once but under ten times. An end of the junction does not agree with germline; a read error may underlie this. The chain carries TRBV24-1 and TRBJ1-1; D is possibly TRBD1 (6 bases). CDR1 is KGHDR and CDR2 is SFDVKD in the germline V gene. The CDR3 sequence is 9 residues long. CDR3 DNA sequence: TGTGCCACCAGTAAACCAGGGGACTTT. It yields the protein CATSKPGDF.